The clone carrying this TCR beta chain was counted only a few times. The sample is drawn from a study of T-cell memory formation after mild COVID-19. TCRdb reprocessed the 5' RACE reads with MiXCR, giving one entry per CDR3 protein. The sample contains about 82,000 distinct CDR3 sequences, about 13% of which appear only once. Specimen: PBMCs or a T cell subset sorted from them (not recorded which). The sequence derives from an adult woman who had mild COVID-19 (a few samples of this study predate the infection). Cell type and time point are not known.

As DNA, the CDR3 is TGTGCCAGCAGCGTAGCTCCAGGGTTGCCGAACACCGGGGAGCTGTTTTTT. This codes for CASSVAPGLPNTGELFF. The chain has TRBV9 and TRBJ2-2; D is possibly TRBD1 (5 bases). The CDR3 is made up of 17 amino acids. The germline CDR1 and CDR2 sequences are SGDLS and YYNGEE. V dropped 0 bases and J dropped 0 bases, with 12 bases sitting between them.